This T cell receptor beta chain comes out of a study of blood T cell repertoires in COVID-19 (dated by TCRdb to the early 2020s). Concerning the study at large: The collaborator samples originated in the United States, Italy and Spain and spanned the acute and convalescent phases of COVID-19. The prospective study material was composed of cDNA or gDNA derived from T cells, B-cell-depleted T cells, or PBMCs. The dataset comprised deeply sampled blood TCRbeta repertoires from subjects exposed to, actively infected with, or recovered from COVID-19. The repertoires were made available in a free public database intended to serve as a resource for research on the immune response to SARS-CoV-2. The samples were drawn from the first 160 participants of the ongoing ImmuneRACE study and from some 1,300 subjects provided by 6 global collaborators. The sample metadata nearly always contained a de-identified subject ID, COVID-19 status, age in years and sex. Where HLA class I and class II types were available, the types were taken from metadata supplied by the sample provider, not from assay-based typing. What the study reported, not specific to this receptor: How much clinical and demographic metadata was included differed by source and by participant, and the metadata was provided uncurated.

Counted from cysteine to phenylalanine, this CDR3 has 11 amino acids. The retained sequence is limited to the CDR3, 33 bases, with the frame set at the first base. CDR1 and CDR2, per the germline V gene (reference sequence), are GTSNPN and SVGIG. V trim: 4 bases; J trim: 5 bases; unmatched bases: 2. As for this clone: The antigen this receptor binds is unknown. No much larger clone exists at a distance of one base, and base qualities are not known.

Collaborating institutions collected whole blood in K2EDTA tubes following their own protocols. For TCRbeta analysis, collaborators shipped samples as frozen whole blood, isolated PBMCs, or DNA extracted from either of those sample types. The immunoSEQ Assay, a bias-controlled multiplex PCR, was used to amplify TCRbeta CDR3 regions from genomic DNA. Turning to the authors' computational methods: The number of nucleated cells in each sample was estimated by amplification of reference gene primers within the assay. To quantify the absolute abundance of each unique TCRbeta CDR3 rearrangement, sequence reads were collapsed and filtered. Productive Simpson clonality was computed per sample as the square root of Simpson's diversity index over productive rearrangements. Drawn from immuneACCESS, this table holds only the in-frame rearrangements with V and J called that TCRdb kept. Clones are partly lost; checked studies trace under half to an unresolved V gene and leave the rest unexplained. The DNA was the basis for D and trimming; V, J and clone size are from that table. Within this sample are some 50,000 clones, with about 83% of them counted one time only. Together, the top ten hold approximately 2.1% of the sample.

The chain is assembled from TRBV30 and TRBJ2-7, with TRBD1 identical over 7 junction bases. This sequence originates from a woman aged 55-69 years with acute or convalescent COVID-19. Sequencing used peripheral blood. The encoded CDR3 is CAWTDRDEQYF. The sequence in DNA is TGTGCCTGGACCGACAGGGACGAGCAGTACTTC.